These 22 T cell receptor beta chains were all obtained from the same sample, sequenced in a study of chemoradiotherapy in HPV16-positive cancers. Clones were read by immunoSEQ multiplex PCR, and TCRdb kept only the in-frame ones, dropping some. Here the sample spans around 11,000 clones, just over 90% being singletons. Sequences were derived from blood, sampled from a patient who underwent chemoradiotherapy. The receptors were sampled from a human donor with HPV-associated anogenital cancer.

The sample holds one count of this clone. CDR3 nucleotide sequence: TGTGCCAGCAGCTTATGGGGGGCCGATCAGCCCCAGCATTTT. Translation: CASSLWGADQPQHF. This chain links TRBV5-4 with TRBJ1-5; D might be TRBD1 (6 bases). Trimming removed 2 bases at V and 5 bases at J, with 11 bases between. This CDR3 contains 14 residues. Germline-derived CDR1 and CDR2 are SGHNT and YYREEE (reference sequence).

Written as DNA, the CDR3 is TGCAGCATACTAATTACCGTGACCGCCCTCGACTATGGCTACACCTTC. Translation gives CSILITVTALDYGYTF. The chain is built from TRBV29-1 and TRBJ1-2; the D is unclear. The CDR3 spans 16 residues. V was trimmed by 8 bases and J by 3 bases, leaving 25 bases between them. The germline V gene encodes CDR1 SQVTM and CDR2 ANQGSEA.

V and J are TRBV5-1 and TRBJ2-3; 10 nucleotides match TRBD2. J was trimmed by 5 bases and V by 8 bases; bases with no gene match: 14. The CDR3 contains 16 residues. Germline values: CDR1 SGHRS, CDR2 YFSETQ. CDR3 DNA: TGCGCCAGTCAGATACTAGCGGGGTCTGTCTTAGATACGCAGTATTTT. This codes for CASQILAGSVLDTQYF. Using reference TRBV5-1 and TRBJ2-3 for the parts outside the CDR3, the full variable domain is KAGVTQTPRYLIKTRGQQVTLSCSPISGHRSVSWYQQTPGQGLQFLFEYFSETQRNKGNFPGRFSGRQFSNSRSEMNVSTLELGDSALYLCASQILAGSVLDTQYFGPGTRLTVL.

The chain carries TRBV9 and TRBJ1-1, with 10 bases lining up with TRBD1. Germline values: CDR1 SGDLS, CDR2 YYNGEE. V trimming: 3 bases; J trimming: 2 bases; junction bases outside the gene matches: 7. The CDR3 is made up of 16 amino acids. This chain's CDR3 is CASSEGQGLYNTEAFF. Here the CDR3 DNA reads TGTGCCAGCAGCGAGGGACAGGGGTTATATAACACTGAAGCTTTCTTT. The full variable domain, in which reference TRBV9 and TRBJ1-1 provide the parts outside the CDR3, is DSGVTQTPKHLITATGQRVTLRCSPRSGDLSVYWYQQSLDQGLQFLIQYYNGEERAKGNILERFSAQQFPDLHSELNLSSLELGDSALYFCASSEGQGLYNTEAFFGQGTRLTVV.

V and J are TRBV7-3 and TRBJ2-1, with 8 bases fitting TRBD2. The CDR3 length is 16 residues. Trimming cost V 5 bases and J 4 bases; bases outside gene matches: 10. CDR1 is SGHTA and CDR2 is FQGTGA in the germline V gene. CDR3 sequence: CASSPIPGGGYNEQFF. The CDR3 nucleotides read TGTGCCAGCAGCCCTATACCCGGGGGGGGGTACAATGAGCAGTTCTTC.

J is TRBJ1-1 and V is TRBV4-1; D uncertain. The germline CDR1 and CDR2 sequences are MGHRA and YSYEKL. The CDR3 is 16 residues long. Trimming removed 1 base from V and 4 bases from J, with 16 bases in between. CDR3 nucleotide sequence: TGCGCCAGCAGCCAAGGGTCAGCCAGATTCTTCACTGAAGCTTTCTTT. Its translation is CASSQGSARFFTEAFF.

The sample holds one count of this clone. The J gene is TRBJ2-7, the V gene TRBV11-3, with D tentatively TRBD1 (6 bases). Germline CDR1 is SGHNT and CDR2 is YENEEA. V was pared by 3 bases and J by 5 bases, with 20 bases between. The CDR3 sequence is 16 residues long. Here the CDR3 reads CASSFPFEQGGDEQYF. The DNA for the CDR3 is TGTGCCAGCAGCTTCCCTTTTGAACAGGGTGGGGACGAGCAGTACTTC.

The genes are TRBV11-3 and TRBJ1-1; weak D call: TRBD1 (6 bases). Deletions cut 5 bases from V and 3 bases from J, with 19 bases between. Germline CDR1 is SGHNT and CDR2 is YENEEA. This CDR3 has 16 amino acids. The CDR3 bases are TGTGCCAGCAGCCCTCCGGGCCCAGGGGTTGACACTGAAGCTTTCTTT. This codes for CASSPPGPGVDTEAFF.

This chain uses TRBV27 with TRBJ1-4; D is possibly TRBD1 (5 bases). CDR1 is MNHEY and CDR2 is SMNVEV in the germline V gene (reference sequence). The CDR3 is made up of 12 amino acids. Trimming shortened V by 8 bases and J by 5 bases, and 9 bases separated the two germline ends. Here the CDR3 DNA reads TGTGCCAGCGGCCGGGACAATGAAAAACTGTTTTTT. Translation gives CASGRDNEKLFF.

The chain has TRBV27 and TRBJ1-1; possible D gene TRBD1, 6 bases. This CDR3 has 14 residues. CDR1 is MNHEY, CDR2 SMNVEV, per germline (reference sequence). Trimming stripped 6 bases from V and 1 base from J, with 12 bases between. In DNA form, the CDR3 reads TGTGCCAGCAGGGCCAGGGGTCGGAACACTGAAGCTTTCTTT. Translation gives CASRARGRNTEAFF.

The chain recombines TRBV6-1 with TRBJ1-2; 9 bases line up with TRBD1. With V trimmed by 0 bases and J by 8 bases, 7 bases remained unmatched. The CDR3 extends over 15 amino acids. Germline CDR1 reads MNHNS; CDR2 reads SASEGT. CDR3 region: CASSEAGQGWGGYTF. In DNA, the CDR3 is TGTGCCAGCAGTGAAGCCGGACAGGGGTGGGGAGGCTACACCTTC.

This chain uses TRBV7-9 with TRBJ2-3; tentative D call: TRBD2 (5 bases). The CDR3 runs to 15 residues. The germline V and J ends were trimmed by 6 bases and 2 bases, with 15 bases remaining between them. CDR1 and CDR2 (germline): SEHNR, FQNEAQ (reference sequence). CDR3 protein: CASRLLVQVTDTQYF. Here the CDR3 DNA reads TGTGCCAGCAGACTACTAGTCCAGGTCACAGATACGCAGTATTTT. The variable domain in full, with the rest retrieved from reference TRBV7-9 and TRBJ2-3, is DTGVSQNPRHKITKRGQNVTFRCDPISEHNRLYWYRQTLGQGPEFLTYFQNEAQLEKSRLLSDRFSAERPKGSFSTLEIQRTEQGDSAMYLCASRLLVQVTDTQYFGPGTRLTVL.

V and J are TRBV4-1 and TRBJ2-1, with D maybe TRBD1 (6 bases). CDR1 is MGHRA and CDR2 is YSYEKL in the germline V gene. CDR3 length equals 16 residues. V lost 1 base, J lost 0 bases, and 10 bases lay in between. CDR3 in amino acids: CASSQGTAFSYNEQFF. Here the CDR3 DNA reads TGCGCCAGCAGCCAAGGGACAGCGTTCTCCTACAATGAGCAGTTCTTC.

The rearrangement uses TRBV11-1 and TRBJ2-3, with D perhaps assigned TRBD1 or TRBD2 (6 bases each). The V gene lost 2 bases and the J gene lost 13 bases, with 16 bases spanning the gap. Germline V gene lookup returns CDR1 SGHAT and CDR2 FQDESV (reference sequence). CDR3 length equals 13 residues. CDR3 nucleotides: TGTGCCAGCAGCTTAAACTGGGGGGCTACTGAGTATTTT. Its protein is CASSLNWGATEYF. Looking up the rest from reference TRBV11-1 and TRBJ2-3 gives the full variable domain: EAEVAQSPRYKITEKSQAVAFWCDPISGHATLYWYRQILGQGPELLVQFQDESVVDDSQLPKDRFSAERLKGVDSTLKIQPAELGDSAMYLCASSLNWGATEYFGPGTRLTVL.

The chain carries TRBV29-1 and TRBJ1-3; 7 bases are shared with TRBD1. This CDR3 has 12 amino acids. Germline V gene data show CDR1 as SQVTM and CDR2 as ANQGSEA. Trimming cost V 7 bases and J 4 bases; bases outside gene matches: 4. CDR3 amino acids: CSAGTEGNTIYF. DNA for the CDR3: TGCAGCGCCGGGACAGAAGGAAACACCATATATTTT.

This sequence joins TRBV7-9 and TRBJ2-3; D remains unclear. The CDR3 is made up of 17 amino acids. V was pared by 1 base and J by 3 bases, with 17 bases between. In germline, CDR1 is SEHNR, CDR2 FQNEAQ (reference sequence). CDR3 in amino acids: CASSLGASMGFTDTQYF. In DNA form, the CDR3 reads TGTGCCAGCAGCTTAGGGGCCTCTATGGGGTTTACAGATACGCAGTATTTT.

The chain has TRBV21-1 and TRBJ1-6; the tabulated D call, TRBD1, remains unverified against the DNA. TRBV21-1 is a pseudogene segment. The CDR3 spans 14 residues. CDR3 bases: TGTGCCAGCAGCAAAGGGACAGGGAGATCACCCCTCCACTTT. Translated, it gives CASSKGTGRSPLHF.

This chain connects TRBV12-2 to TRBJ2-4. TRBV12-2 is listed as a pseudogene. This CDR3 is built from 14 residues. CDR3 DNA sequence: TGTGCAAGTCGCTTAGCGCACACCAGAGACATTCAGTACTTC. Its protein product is CASRLAHTRDIQYF.

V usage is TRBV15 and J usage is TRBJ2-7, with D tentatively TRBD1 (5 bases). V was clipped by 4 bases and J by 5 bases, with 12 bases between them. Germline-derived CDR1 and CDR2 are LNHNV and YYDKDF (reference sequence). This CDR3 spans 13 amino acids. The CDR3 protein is CATSKSRADEQYF. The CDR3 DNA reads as TGTGCCACCAGCAAGAGCAGGGCGGACGAGCAGTACTTC.

CDR3 amino acids: CASSFSGGAYEQYF. DNA for the CDR3: TGTGCCAGCAGTTTTAGCGGGGGGGCTTACGAGCAGTACTTC. The chain combines TRBV2 with TRBJ2-7; 11 positions match TRBD2. The CDR3 is 14 residues long. Losses at the gene ends were 5 bases for V and 4 bases for J; bases not matched to a gene: 4. Germline CDR1 and CDR2: SNHLY and FYNNEI.

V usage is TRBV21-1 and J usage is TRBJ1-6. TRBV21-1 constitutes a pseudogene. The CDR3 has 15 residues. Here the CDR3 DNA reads TGTGCCAGCACCGGGCCCCAAAACTATAATTCACCCCTCCACTTT. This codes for CASTGPQNYNSPLHF.

In DNA, the CDR3 is TGCAGCGTTGAAAGGACGGACACTGAAGCTTTCTTT. As protein: CSVERTDTEAFF. The chain joins TRBV29-1 to TRBJ1-1, with unresolved D. The CDR3 has 12 amino acids. Germline V lookup: CDR1 SQVTM, CDR2 ANQGSEA. V was shortened by 2 bases and J by 3 bases, with 7 bases between the two germline ends.